This T cell receptor beta chain was identified in a study of early stage breast cancer tumors. Repertoires were generated with immunoSEQ multiplex PCR, while TCRdb's copy carries only in-frame clones and drops some. Of tens of thousands of clones listed, roughly 50% are singletons. CDR3 length: 12 residues. The germline gives CDR1 MNHEY, CDR2 SVGAGI. V lost 7 bases to trimming and J lost 7 bases, with 11 bases between them. The chain combines TRBV6-5 with TRBJ2-1; no definite D call. The TCR originated in a person aged 50-59 years with breast cancer. The sample taken for sequencing was breast tumor tissue. Written as DNA, the CDR3 is TGTGCCAGCACCGCGAGGAAAAATGAGCAGTTCTTC. Translation: CASTARKNEQFF.